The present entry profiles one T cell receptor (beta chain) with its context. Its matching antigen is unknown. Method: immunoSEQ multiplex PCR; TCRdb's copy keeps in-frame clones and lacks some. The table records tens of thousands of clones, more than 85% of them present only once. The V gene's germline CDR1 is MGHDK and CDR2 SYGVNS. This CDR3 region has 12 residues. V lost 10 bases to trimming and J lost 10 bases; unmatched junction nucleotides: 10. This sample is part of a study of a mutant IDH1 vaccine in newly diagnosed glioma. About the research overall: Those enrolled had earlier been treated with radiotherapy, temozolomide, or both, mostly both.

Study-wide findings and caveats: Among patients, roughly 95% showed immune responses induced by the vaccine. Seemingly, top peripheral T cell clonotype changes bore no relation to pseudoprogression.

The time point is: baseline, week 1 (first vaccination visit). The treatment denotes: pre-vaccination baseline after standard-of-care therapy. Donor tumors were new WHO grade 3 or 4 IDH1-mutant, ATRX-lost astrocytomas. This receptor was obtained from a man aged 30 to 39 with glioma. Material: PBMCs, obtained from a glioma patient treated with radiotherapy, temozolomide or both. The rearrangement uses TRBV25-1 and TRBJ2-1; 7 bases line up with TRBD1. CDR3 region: CATRTGSGEQFF. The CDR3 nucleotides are TGTGCCACCCGGACAGGTTCGGGGGAGCAGTTCTTC.